Presented here are 20 T cell receptor beta chains from one specimen sequenced in a study of cytomegalovirus exposure and HLA in healthy donors. In the PCR, 60 Vbeta and 13 Jbeta primers were used. Assay used: immunoSEQ multiplex PCR; TCRdb lists only in-frame clones, some missing. The sample has some 110,000 clones; 79% are singletons. Sequencing input: PBMCs. These receptors all come from a woman under 30 in good health and CMV-seropositive.

J is TRBJ2-3 and V is TRBV7-9; 9 bases are a match to TRBD2. The CDR3 sequence is 14 residues long. CDR1 and CDR2 (germline): SEHNR, FQNEAQ (reference sequence). J gave up 4 bases and V 5 bases, and 4 bases lay outside the gene matches. The CDR3 DNA reads TGTGCCAGCAGCGCGGGAGGGCTGGCAGATACGCAGTATTTT. Translation: CASSAGGLADTQYF.

The chain has TRBV27 and TRBJ2-7, with D possibly matching TRBD1 (6 bases). The CDR3 extends over 15 amino acids. Trimming took off 2 bases at V and 5 bases at J, with 16 bases between the two ends. Germline V gene sequence: CDR1 MNHEY, CDR2 SMNVEV (reference sequence). CDR3 sequence (DNA): TGTGCCAGCAGTTTAACGATACAGGGTAGCCACGAGCAGTACTTC. As protein: CASSLTIQGSHEQYF.

This chain links TRBV2 with TRBJ2-1; possibly TRBD2 for D (6 bases). The V gene lost 6 bases and the J gene lost 3 bases, with 15 bases spanning the gap. The CDR3 totals 15 residues. Germline V gives CDR1 SNHLY, CDR2 FYNNEI. The CDR3 loop is CASRGGVGDYNEQFF. The DNA for the CDR3 is TGTGCCAGCAGGGGCGGGGTGGGAGACTACAATGAGCAGTTCTTC. Variable domain in full (rest from reference TRBV2 and TRBJ2-1): EPEVTQTPSHQVTQMGQEVILRCVPISNHLYFYWYRQILGQKVEFLVSFYNNEISEKSEIFDDQFSVERPDGSNFTLKIRSTKLEDSAMYFCASRGGVGDYNEQFFGPGTRLTVL.

This sequence joins TRBV5-1 and TRBJ2-1, with 11 bases matching TRBD2. Germline V gene lookup returns CDR1 SGHRS and CDR2 YFSETQ. This CDR3 spans 15 amino acids. After removal of 3 bases from V and 10 bases from J, the junction contained 9 bases not matched to a gene. CDR3 sequence: CASSSLAGGGEEQFF. The DNA of the CDR3 is TGCGCCAGCAGCTCCTTAGCGGGAGGGGGGGAGGAGCAGTTCTTC.

The chain links TRBV7-2 to TRBJ2-7; 8 bases line up with TRBD1. Germline V gene sequence: CDR1 SGHTA, CDR2 FQGNSA. Unmatched junction bases numbered 6, after V lost 6 bases and J lost 2 bases. CDR3 length: 14 amino acids. The CDR3: CASSRRTGTYEQYF. CDR3 nucleotides: TGTGCCAGCAGTCGTCGGACAGGGACCTACGAGCAGTACTTC.

This clone appeared a single time. CDR3 protein: CASSLKLDYPDTQYF. The CDR3 DNA sequence: TGTGCCAGCAGCTTAAAGCTAGATTATCCAGATACGCAGTATTTT. This chain joins TRBV11-3 and TRBJ2-3; D uncertain. The CDR3 covers 15 residues. The germline CDR1 and CDR2 sequences are SGHNT and YENEEA. V lost 2 bases and J 4 bases, leaving 13 bases between the germline ends.

This chain connects TRBV10-3 to TRBJ2-5; 7 nucleotides agree with TRBD2. The length of the CDR3 is 14 residues. Germline CDR1 reads ENHRY; CDR2 reads SYGVKD. With V trimmed by 3 bases and J by 5 bases, 6 bases remained unmatched. The DNA of the CDR3 is TGTGCCATCAGTGAAGGGAGGGATGGGGAGACCCAGTACTTC. Translated: CAISEGRDGETQYF.

J is TRBJ2-7 and V is TRBV5-1; perhaps TRBD2 as D (5 bases). This CDR3 is built from 15 residues. The germline V gene encodes CDR1 SGHRS and CDR2 YFSETQ. V was clipped by 5 bases and J by 0 bases, with 15 bases between them. CDR3 in DNA: TGCGCCAGCAGGGAACGGGCGGGTTTCTCCTACGAGCAGTACTTC. Amino acids: CASRERAGFSYEQYF.

This clone was observed a handful of times. This chain links TRBV28 with TRBJ2-1, with TRBD1 identical over 7 bases. With 6 bases clipped from V and 7 bases from J, the junction kept 9 bases outside the gene matches. CDR1 MDHEN and CDR2 SYDVKM come from the germline V gene. There are 14 residues in the CDR3. CDR3 nucleotides: TGTGCCAGCAGGCCGCGACAGGGTTCAAATGAGCAGTTCTTC. It specifies CASRPRQGSNEQFF.

The chain links TRBV27 to TRBJ2-7; 8 nucleotides match TRBD2. The CDR3 covers 14 residues. Germline CDR1 MNHEY, CDR2 SMNVEV (reference sequence). V was clipped by 4 bases and J by 3 bases; unmatched bases: 5. The CDR3 DNA reads TGTGCCAGCAGTTATAGCGGGACCCTCTACGAGCAGTACTTC. Its protein is CASSYSGTLYEQYF.

V is TRBV28 and J is TRBJ1-5; 7 nucleotides match TRBD1. The V gene end was trimmed by 5 bases and the J gene end by 1 base; junction bases not matched to a gene: 5. The CDR3 sequence is 15 residues long. CDR1 is MDHEN and CDR2 is SYDVKM in the germline V gene. The CDR3 nucleotides read TGTGCCAGCAGTGGGACAGATTTGAGCAATCAGCCCCAGCATTTT. Amino acids: CASSGTDLSNQPQHF.

This clone was picked up a small number of times. The rearrangement uses TRBV6-1 and TRBJ2-7; 9 nucleotides line up with TRBD1. V dropped 6 bases and J dropped 4; count of bases not matched to a gene: 10. The CDR3 has 15 residues. Germline-derived CDR1 and CDR2 are MNHNS and SASEGT. CDR3 region: CASSEYPGQGYEQYF. Here the CDR3 DNA reads TGTGCCAGCAGCGAGTATCCGGGACAGGGTTACGAGCAGTACTTC.

This chain links TRBV2 with TRBJ2-7; D call uncertain. This CDR3 region has 12 residues. CDR1 is SNHLY, CDR2 FYNNEI, per germline. With 4 bases removed from V and 1 base from J, the gap between germline ends came to 5 bases. CDR3 coding DNA: TGTGCCAGCAGTGCGTCTTCCTACGAGCAGTACTTC. It codes for CASSASSYEQYF.

The chain employs TRBV2 and TRBJ2-1; 10 bases match TRBD2. The V gene's germline CDR1 is SNHLY and CDR2 FYNNEI. V was clipped by 3 bases and J by 9 bases; unmatched bases: 11. The CDR3 is 16 residues long. The CDR3 protein is CASSDSLAGEVGEQFF. The DNA of the CDR3 is TGTGCCAGCAGTGATAGTCTAGCGGGAGAGGTCGGTGAGCAGTTCTTC.

This clone was picked up one time. The gene calls are TRBV6-5 and TRBJ2-5; the D gene is possibly TRBD1 (5 bases). The V end lost 2 bases, the J end lost 3 bases, and 16 bases lay between the germline ends. This CDR3 is built from 16 residues. The germline gives CDR1 MNHEY, CDR2 SVGAGI. CDR3 residues: CASSYKQTGLEETQYF. CDR3 in DNA: TGTGCCAGCAGTTACAAACAAACAGGTTTGGAAGAGACCCAGTACTTC.

The rearrangement links TRBV5-1 to TRBJ1-5, with D possibly TRBD1 on 6 matching bases. The CDR3 totals 15 residues. The germline gives CDR1 SGHRS, CDR2 YFSETQ. V was trimmed by 0 bases and J by 3 bases, leaving 10 bases between them. The CDR3 protein is CASSLVSGDNQPQHF. The CDR3 DNA reads as TGCGCCAGCAGCTTGGTCTCAGGGGACAATCAGCCCCAGCATTTT.

This chain links TRBV6-1 with TRBJ1-4, with D perhaps TRBD1 (6 bases). With 5 bases removed from V and 4 bases from J, the gap between germline ends came to 11 bases. CDR1 and CDR2 from the germline V gene are MNHNS and SASEGT. This CDR3 spans 14 amino acids. The CDR3 DNA reads TGTGCCAGCAGTTTAGGACAGTATAATGAAAAACTGTTTTTT. Its translation is CASSLGQYNEKLFF.

The gene calls are TRBV9 and TRBJ2-7; a possible D gene is TRBD2 (6 bases). The CDR3 sequence is 15 residues long. Germline CDR1 and CDR2: SGDLS and YYNGEE. V was pared by 0 bases and J by 0 bases, with 10 bases between. This CDR3 is CASSVGRESSYEQYF. The DNA of the CDR3 is TGTGCCAGCAGCGTAGGGCGGGAAAGCTCCTACGAGCAGTACTTC.

The rearrangement joins TRBV11-3 to TRBJ1-1; D might be TRBD1 (6 bases). This CDR3 has 15 amino acids. The V and J ends lost 5 bases and 7 bases respectively, with 20 bases between them. Germline values: CDR1 SGHNT, CDR2 YENEEA. DNA for the CDR3: TGTGCCAGCAGCCCCCGACAGGCCTGGGGGAATGAAGCTTTCTTT. Its protein is CASSPRQAWGNEAFF.

This clone occurred a few times. The V call is TRBV2, the J call TRBJ1-2; weak D call: TRBD1 (6 bases). V gave up 6 bases and J gave up 0 bases, with 14 bases separating them. Germline V gene lookup returns CDR1 SNHLY and CDR2 FYNNEI. This CDR3 spans 15 amino acids. DNA for the CDR3: TGTGCCAGCAGCCTTCTACAGGGTACTAACTATGGCTACACCTTC. The encoded protein is CASSLLQGTNYGYTF.